Below, 20 T cell receptor beta chains from the same sample are listed, as sequenced in a study of ipilimumab plus nivolumab after autologous stem cell transplantation. TCRdb's table, derived via immunoSEQ multiplex PCR, lists solely in-frame clones and lacks some. The table shows about 40,000 clones, with over 90% occurring only once. Here the sequenced sample was PBMCs, taken in a trial of ipilimumab plus nivolumab as post-transplant consolidation. The source of these receptors is a male donor with multiple myeloma.

The rearrangement joins TRBV11-2 to TRBJ2-7; 7 bases align to TRBD1. The germline V gene has CDR1 SGHAT and CDR2 FQNNGV. The CDR3 is 17 residues long. V shed 1 base and J 5 bases; nucleotides not matched to a gene: 14. The DNA for the CDR3 is TGTGCCAGCAGCTTAGGACCCATCAGGGGGAACCGCCACGAGCAGTACTTC. Translation gives CASSLGPIRGNRHEQYF.

This clone was counted a single time. This chain uses TRBV10-3 with TRBJ2-7, with D possibly being TRBD1 (6 bases). V lost 4 bases and J 1 base, leaving 14 bases between the germline ends. This CDR3 region has 15 residues. Germline V CDR1 and CDR2: ENHRY, SYGVKD. CDR3 amino acids: CAISAPGVGSYEQYF. The CDR3 DNA follows: TGTGCCATCAGTGCCCCAGGGGTGGGATCCTACGAGCAGTACTTC.

This sequence joins TRBV6-5 and TRBJ2-7; D call uncertain. This CDR3 has 11 amino acids. V dropped 5 bases and J dropped 3 bases, with 5 bases sitting between them. Looked up from germline, CDR1 is MNHEY and CDR2 is SVGAGI. The DNA of the CDR3 is TGTGCCAGCAGTCTAGGCTACGAGCAGTACTTC. It encodes CASSLGYEQYF.

The rearrangement links TRBV9 to TRBJ1-1; perhaps TRBD1 as D (5 bases). In germline, CDR1 is SGDLS, CDR2 YYNGEE. Trimming removed 5 bases at V and 0 bases at J, with 17 bases between. The CDR3 contains 16 residues. The CDR3 loop is CASSAHRAGLNTEAFF. The CDR3 region has the DNA TGTGCCAGCAGTGCTCACCGGGCGGGGCTGAACACTGAAGCTTTCTTT.

This chain uses TRBV28 with TRBJ1-5, with TRBD1 matching 8 bases. V dropped 7 bases and J dropped 0; count of bases not matched to a gene: 11. In germline, CDR1 is MDHEN, CDR2 SYDVKM. CDR3 length: 17 amino acids. CDR3 amino acids: CASNRDRYFYSNQPQHF. The CDR3 DNA follows: TGTGCCAGCAATCGGGACAGGTACTTCTATAGCAATCAGCCCCAGCATTTT.

The V call is TRBV5-1, the J call TRBJ1-1, with 9 positions matching TRBD1. The CDR3 loop spans 16 amino acids. Trimming cost V 5 bases and J 0 bases; bases outside gene matches: 8. Germline CDR1 is SGHRS and CDR2 is YFSETQ. CDR3 in amino acids: CASRSGQGLMNTEAFF. The DNA of the CDR3 is TGCGCCAGCAGGTCCGGACAGGGGTTAATGAACACTGAAGCTTTCTTT.

The rearrangement joins TRBV29-1 to TRBJ1-2; D not certain. Germline V gives CDR1 SQVTM, CDR2 ANQGSEA. Trimming took 2 bases from V and 0 from J, leaving 7 bases between them. The CDR3 runs to 13 residues. DNA for the CDR3: TGCAGCGTTGAAAGCGGAGCTAACTATGGCTACACCTTC. Translation gives CSVESGANYGYTF.

The chain links TRBV28 to TRBJ1-1; D might be TRBD1 (6 bases). V lost 6 bases, J lost 1 base, and 24 bases lay in between. The CDR3 is 18 amino acids. In germline, CDR1 is MDHEN, CDR2 SYDVKM. CDR3 residues: CASRSLGGAVLTNTEAFF. The CDR3 DNA sequence: TGTGCCAGCAGATCTTTAGGGGGTGCCGTCCTAACGAACACTGAAGCTTTCTTT.

The chain uses TRBV7-2 and TRBJ2-7; 9 bases are a match to TRBD1. Germline CDR1 and CDR2: SGHTA and FQGNSA. V dropped 1 base and J dropped 1; count of bases not matched to a gene: 2. This CDR3 region has 15 residues. The CDR3 is CASSLDGTGSYEQYF. As DNA, the CDR3 is TGTGCCAGCAGCTTAGACGGGACAGGGTCCTACGAGCAGTACTTC.

The chain joins TRBV27 to TRBJ2-3; no firm D call. This CDR3 contains 13 residues. Germline V gene data show CDR1 as MNHEY and CDR2 as SMNVEV (reference sequence). V lost 3 bases and J lost 6, with 10 bases in between. The CDR3 protein is CASSFSSTDTQYF. The CDR3 DNA is TGTGCCAGCAGTTTCTCCTCCACGGATACGCAGTATTTT.

The V and J genes are TRBV19 and TRBJ2-2; 11 nucleotides match TRBD2. V trimming: 4 bases; J trimming: 5 bases; junction bases outside the gene matches: 18. This CDR3 region has 20 residues. CDR1 is LNHDA and CDR2 is SQIVND in the germline V gene (reference sequence). The CDR3 loop is CASSTPRSIAGGPVTGELFF. CDR3 nucleotides: TGTGCCAGTAGTACCCCCCGCTCTATAGCGGGGGGGCCGGTTACCGGGGAGCTGTTTTTT.

The V and J genes are TRBV7-9 and TRBJ1-4; D not resolved. Between the trimmed V and J ends, which lost 2 bases and 0 bases, there was a span of 4 bases. The CDR3 runs to 14 residues. CDR1 is SEHNR and CDR2 is FQNEAQ in the germline V gene (reference sequence). CDR3 amino acids: CASSLLTTNEKLFF. CDR3 DNA sequence: TGTGCCAGCAGCTTACTAACAACTAATGAAAAACTGTTTTTT.

This CDR3 reads CASSQDQGTWDSPLHF. The CDR3 coding sequence is TGCGCCAGCAGCCAAGATCAAGGGACTTGGGATTCACCCCTCCACTTT. The V call is TRBV4-3, the J call TRBJ1-6; TRBD1 might be the D (5 bases). The CDR3 is 16 residues long. Germline V CDR1 and CDR2: LGHNA, YSLEER. Trimming removed 0 bases from V and 8 bases from J, with 14 bases in between.

This chain connects TRBV30 to TRBJ1-5; D is perhaps TRBD1 (5 bases). The V end was cut by 8 bases, the J end by 0 bases, with 14 bases between. This CDR3 is 14 amino acids long. Germline assignment: CDR1 GTSNPN and CDR2 SVGIG (reference sequence). The CDR3 loop reads CAGALGYSNQPQHF. In nucleotides, the CDR3 is TGTGCCGGGGCCCTAGGGTATAGCAATCAGCCCCAGCATTTT.

This sequence joins TRBV16 and TRBJ1-6; D is unresolved. From germline, CDR1 is KGHSY and CDR2 FQNENV. The CDR3 spans 15 residues. V was cut by 0 bases and J by 6 bases, with 9 bases left in between. The CDR3 here is CASSQSSALNSPLHF. DNA for the CDR3: TGTGCCAGCAGCCAATCCAGCGCCCTTAATTCACCCCTCCACTTT.

The V and J genes are TRBV14 and TRBJ1-2; TRBD1 might be the D (5 bases). This CDR3 region has 16 residues. Germline V gene sequence: CDR1 SGHDN, CDR2 FVKESK. The V end was cut by 1 base, the J end by 4 bases, with 16 bases between. CDR3 coding DNA: TGTGCCAGCAGCCAAGCAACAGGACCTTACTTCTATGGCTACACCTTC. Translating gives CASSQATGPYFYGYTF.

This chain connects TRBV9 to TRBJ2-1; tentatively, D is TRBD2 (5 bases). V was shortened by 7 bases and J by 0 bases, with 11 bases between the two germline ends. The CDR3 has 14 residues. Germline CDR1 is SGDLS and CDR2 is YYNGEE. CDR3 coding DNA: TGTGCCAGCGGTCCTGGGAGCTCCTACAATGAGCAGTTCTTC. As protein: CASGPGSSYNEQFF.

This clone was picked up a small number of times. This chain links TRBV7-3 with TRBJ1-6; 9 bases align to TRBD1. Germline values: CDR1 SGHTA, CDR2 FQGTGA. This CDR3 has 15 amino acids. The trim removed 2 bases at V and 7 bases at J, leaving 3 bases unmatched. The CDR3 sequence: CASSLVGQGNSPLHF. CDR3 sequence (DNA): TGTGCCAGCAGCTTAGTGGGACAGGGAAATTCACCCCTCCACTTT. Full variable domain (missing parts from reference TRBV7-3 and TRBJ1-6): GAGVSQTPSNKVTEKGKYVELRCDPISGHTALYWYRQSLGQGPEFLIYFQGTGAADDSGLPNDRFFAVRPEGSVSTLKIQRTERGDSAVYLCASSLVGQGNSPLHFGNGTRLTVT.

This clone was observed a few times. The chain carries TRBV28 and TRBJ1-2; the match to TRBD1 covers 7 bases. From germline, CDR1 is MDHEN and CDR2 SYDVKM. The CDR3 has 14 residues. Trimming at V came to 7 bases and at J to 3 bases, leaving 8 bases not matched to a gene. CDR3 protein: CASKGARFHYGYTF. CDR3 sequence (DNA): TGTGCCAGCAAGGGGGCCAGATTTCACTATGGCTACACCTTC.

This chain joins TRBV19 and TRBJ1-2, with D perhaps TRBD1 (6 bases). This CDR3 is built from 15 residues. Germline V gene sequence: CDR1 LNHDA, CDR2 SQIVND (reference sequence). Trimming left V 6 bases short and J 0 bases short, with 14 bases between. The CDR3 loop is CASRSWGGANYGYTF. The CDR3 nucleotides read TGTGCCAGTAGATCATGGGGGGGCGCTAACTATGGCTACACCTTC.